This entry is about one TCR beta chain. These data originate in a study of response to subunit inactivated influenza vaccine. MiXCR, run by TCRdb on the RT-PCR reads, gives a single entry per CDR3 protein. The data show some 300,000 distinct CDR3 sequences, 20% to 25% seen once. The V gene's germline CDR1 is ENHRY and CDR2 SYGVKD. V lost 2 bases to trimming and J lost 5 bases; unmatched junction nucleotides: 2. CDR3 length: 14 residues. The chain has TRBV10-3 and TRBJ2-3, with TRBD2 identical over 9 bases. The specimen was PBMCs from blood, collected less than 22 months after vaccination. The source is a man between 50 and 69 years old who received an inactivated influenza vaccine. This CDR3 is CAISEVLAGDTQYF. CDR3 in DNA: TGTGCCATCAGTGAGGTACTAGCGGGAGATACGCAGTATTTT.